Sequencing of this T cell receptor (beta chain) was carried out in a study of cytomegalovirus exposure and HLA in healthy donors. All donors participated as healthy donors of bone marrow. Donors were nominally healthy when sampled, though unrecorded immune exposures were likely. With regard to this clone: Its antigen is as yet unknown.

The study's findings and limits: In vitro, three CMV-associated chains proved specific for CMV antigens. Relative to the roughly 700-donor mean, N-insertions were reportedly fewer in an Asian-associated ancestry cluster in a later analysis.

The PCR employed 60 Vbeta primers together with 13 Jbeta primers. Produced via immunoSEQ multiplex PCR; TCRdb's table is partial and in-frame only. The sample lists roughly 190,000 clones, roughly 80% occurring once. Sequencing was carried out using PBMCs. The TCR comes from a woman aged 18-29 years in good health and CMV-seronegative.

The CDR3 spells CASTSQREMNEQFF. CDR3 nucleotide sequence: TGTGCCAGTACGTCCCAGCGGGAGATGAATGAGCAGTTCTTC. The chain carries TRBV19 and TRBJ2-1, with 8 bases identical to TRBD2. The CDR3 is 14 residues long. The trim removed 7 bases at V and 7 bases at J, leaving 9 bases unmatched. Germline V lookup: CDR1 LNHDA, CDR2 SQIVND (reference sequence). The full variable domain, rest sourced from reference TRBV19 and TRBJ2-1, is DGGITQSPKYLFRKEGQNVTLSCEQNLNHDAMYWYRQDPGQGLRLIYYSQIVNDFQKGDIAEGYSVSREKKESFPLTVTSAQKNPTAFYLCASTSQREMNEQFFGPGTRLTVL.